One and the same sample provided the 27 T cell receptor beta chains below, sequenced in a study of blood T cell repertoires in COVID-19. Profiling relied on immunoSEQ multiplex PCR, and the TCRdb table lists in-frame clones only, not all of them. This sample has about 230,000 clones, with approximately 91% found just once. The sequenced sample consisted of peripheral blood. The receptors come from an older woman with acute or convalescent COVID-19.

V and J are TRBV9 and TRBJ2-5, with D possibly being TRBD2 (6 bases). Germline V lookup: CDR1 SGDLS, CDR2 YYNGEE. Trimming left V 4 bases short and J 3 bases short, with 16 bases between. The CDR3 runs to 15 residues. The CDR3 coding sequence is TGTGCCAGCAGCCCAGCCGGGACGGGGGAAGAGACCCAGTACTTC. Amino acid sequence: CASSPAGTGEETQYF.

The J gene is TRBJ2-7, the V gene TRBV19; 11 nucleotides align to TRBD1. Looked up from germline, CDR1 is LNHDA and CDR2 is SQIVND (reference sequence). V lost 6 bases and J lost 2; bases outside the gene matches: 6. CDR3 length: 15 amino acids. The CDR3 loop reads CASRLSDRGPYEQYF. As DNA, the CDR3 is TGTGCCAGTAGACTCTCGGACAGGGGGCCCTACGAGCAGTACTTC.

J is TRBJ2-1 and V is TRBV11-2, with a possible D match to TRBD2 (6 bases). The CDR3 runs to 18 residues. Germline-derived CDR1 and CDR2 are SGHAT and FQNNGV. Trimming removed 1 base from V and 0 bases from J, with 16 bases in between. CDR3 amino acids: CASSLGGGGTTSYNEQFF. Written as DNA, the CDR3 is TGTGCCAGCAGCTTAGGGGGAGGTGGGACCACCTCCTACAATGAGCAGTTCTTC.

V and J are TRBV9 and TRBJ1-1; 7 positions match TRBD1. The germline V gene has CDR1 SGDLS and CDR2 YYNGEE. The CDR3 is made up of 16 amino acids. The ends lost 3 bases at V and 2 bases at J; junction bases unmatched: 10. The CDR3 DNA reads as TGTGCCAGCAGCGGTAGAGTGACAGGGCGAAACACTGAAGCTTTCTTT. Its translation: CASSGRVTGRNTEAFF. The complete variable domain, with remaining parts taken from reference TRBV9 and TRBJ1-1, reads DSGVTQTPKHLITATGQRVTLRCSPRSGDLSVYWYQQSLDQGLQFLIQYYNGEERAKGNILERFSAQQFPDLHSELNLSSLELGDSALYFCASSGRVTGRNTEAFFGQGTRLTVV.

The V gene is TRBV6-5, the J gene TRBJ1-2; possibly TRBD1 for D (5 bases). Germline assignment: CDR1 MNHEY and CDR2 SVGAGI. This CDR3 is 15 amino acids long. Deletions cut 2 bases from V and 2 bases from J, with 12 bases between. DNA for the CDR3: TGTGCCAGCAGTTACCAAGGACCAGGGAACTATGGCTACACCTTC. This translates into CASSYQGPGNYGYTF.

The CDR3 loop reads CASSLERPGFYGYTF. The CDR3 region has the DNA TGTGCCAGCAGCTTAGAGCGTCCGGGATTCTATGGCTACACCTTC. The rearrangement uses TRBV7-9 and TRBJ1-2, with D unclear. CDR3 length equals 15 residues. In germline, CDR1 is SEHNR, CDR2 FQNEAQ (reference sequence). The germline V and J ends were trimmed by 1 base and 4 bases, with 13 bases remaining between them.

CDR3 sequence reads: CAAATRLSNQPQHF. The DNA of the CDR3 is TGTGCCGCGGCGACTAGGTTAAGCAATCAGCCCCAGCATTTT. This sequence joins TRBV19 and TRBJ1-5; D unclear. CDR3 length: 14 amino acids. The V and J ends lost 11 bases and 1 base respectively, with 15 bases between them. CDR1 and CDR2 (germline): LNHDA, SQIVND (reference sequence).

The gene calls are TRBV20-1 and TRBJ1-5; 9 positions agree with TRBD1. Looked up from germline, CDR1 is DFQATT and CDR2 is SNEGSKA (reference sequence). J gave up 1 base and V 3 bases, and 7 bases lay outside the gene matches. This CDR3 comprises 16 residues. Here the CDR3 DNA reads TGCAGTGCTAGTCGGACAGGGGACCCCAGCAATCAGCCCCAGCATTTT. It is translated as CSASRTGDPSNQPQHF.

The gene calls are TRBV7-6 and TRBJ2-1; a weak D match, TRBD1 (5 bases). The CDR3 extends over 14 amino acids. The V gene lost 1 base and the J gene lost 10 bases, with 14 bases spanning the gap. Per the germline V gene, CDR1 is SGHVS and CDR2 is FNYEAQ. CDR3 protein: CASSLDEDRPEQFF. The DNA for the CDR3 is TGTGCCAGCAGCTTAGACGAAGACAGACCAGAGCAGTTCTTC.

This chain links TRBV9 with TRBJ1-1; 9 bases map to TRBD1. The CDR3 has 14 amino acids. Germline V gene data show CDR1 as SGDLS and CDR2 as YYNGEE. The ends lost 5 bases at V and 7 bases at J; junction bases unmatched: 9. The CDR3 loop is CASRPTGGEVEAFF. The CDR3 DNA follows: TGTGCCAGCAGACCTACAGGGGGCGAAGTTGAAGCTTTCTTT.

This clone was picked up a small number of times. CDR3 loop: CASSLVGRGSYEQYF. CDR3 DNA sequence: TGCGCCAGCAGCTTGGTAGGGCGGGGTTCCTACGAGCAGTACTTC. The chain combines TRBV5-1 with TRBJ2-7, with D tentatively TRBD2 (6 bases). Per the germline V gene, CDR1 is SGHRS and CDR2 is YFSETQ. V was shortened by 0 bases and J by 1 base, with 11 bases between the two germline ends. The CDR3 covers 15 residues.

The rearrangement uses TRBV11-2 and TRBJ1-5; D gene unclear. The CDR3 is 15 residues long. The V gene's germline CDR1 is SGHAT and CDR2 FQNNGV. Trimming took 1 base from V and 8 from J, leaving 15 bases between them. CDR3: CASSLGGRAFEPQHF. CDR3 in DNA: TGTGCCAGCAGCTTAGGAGGGAGGGCCTTCGAGCCCCAGCATTTT.

CDR3 DNA: TGCGCCAGCAGCGCATATCCGGGACAGGGGACAGATACGCAGTATTTT. This translates into CASSAYPGQGTDTQYF. This chain links TRBV5-1 with TRBJ2-3, with 10 nucleotides matching TRBD1. V was clipped by 4 bases and J by 3 bases; unmatched bases: 8. The CDR3 covers 16 residues. The V gene's germline CDR1 is SGHRS and CDR2 YFSETQ.

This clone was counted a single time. The CDR3 loop reads CASRYRSSLANTGELFF. The CDR3 nucleotides are TGTGCCAGCAGATACAGGTCTTCATTGGCTAATACCGGGGAGCTGTTTTTT. The chain is built from TRBV2 and TRBJ2-2, with a weak D call TRBD1 (5 bases). This CDR3 has 17 amino acids. Trimming took off 6 bases at V and 5 bases at J, with 22 bases between the two ends. The germline CDR1 and CDR2 sequences are SNHLY and FYNNEI.

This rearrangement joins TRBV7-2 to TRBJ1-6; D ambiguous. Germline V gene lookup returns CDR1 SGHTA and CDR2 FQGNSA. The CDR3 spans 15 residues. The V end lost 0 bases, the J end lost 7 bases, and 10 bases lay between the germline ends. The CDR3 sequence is CASSLAETMNSPLHF. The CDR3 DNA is TGTGCCAGCAGCTTAGCAGAGACAATGAATTCACCCCTCCACTTT. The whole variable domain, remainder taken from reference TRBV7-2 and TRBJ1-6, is GAGVSQSPSNKVTEKGKDVELRCDPISGHTALYWYRQSLGQGLEFLIYFQGNSAPDKSGLPSDRFSAERTGGSVSTLTIQRTQQEDSAVYLCASSLAETMNSPLHFGNGTRLTVT.

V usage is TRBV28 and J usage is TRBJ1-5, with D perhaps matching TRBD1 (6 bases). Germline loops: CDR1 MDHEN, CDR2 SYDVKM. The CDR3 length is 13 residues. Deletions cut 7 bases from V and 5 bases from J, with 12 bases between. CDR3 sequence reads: CASIDRQDQPQHF. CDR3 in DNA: TGTGCCAGCATCGACAGACAGGATCAGCCCCAGCATTTT. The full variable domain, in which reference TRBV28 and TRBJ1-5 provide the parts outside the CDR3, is DVKVTQSSRYLVKRTGEKVFLECVQDMDHENMFWYRQDPGLGLRLIYFSYDVKMKEKGDIPEGYSVSREKKERFSLILESASTNQTSMYLCASIDRQDQPQHFGDGTRLSIL.

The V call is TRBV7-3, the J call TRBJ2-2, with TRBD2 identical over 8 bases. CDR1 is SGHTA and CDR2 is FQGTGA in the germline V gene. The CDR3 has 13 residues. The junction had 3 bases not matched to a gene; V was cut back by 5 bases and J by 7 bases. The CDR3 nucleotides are TGTGCCAGCAGCCCCGGGGGGGTCGGGGAGCTGTTTTTT. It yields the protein CASSPGGVGELFF.

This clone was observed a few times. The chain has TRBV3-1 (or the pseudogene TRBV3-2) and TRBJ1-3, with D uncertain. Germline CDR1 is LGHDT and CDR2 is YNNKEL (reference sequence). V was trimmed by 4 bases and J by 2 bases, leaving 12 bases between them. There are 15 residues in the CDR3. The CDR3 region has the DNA TGTGCCAGCAGCCCGCCCGGTAGCGCTGGAAACACCATATATTTT. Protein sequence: CASSPPGSAGNTIYF.

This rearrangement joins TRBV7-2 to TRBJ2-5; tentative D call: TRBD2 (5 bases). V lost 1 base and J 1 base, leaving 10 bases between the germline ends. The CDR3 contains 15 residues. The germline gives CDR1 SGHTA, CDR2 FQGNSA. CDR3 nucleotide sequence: TGTGCCAGCAGCTTAGTGGACTCACCCCAAGAGACCCAGTACTTC. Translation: CASSLVDSPQETQYF.

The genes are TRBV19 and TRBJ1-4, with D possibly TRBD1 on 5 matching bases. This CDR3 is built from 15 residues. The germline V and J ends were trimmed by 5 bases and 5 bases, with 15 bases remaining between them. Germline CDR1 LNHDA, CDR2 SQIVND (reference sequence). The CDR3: CASSARQNTNEKLFF. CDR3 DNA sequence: TGTGCCAGTAGTGCGCGACAGAACACAAATGAAAAACTGTTTTTT.

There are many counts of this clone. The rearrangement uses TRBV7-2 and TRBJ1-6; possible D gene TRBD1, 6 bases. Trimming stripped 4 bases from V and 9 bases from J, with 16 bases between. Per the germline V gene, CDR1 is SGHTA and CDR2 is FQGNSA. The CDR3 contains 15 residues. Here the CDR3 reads CASSSQGSQRSPLHF. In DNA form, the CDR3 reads TGTGCCAGCAGCTCACAGGGTTCCCAGCGTTCACCCCTCCACTTT.

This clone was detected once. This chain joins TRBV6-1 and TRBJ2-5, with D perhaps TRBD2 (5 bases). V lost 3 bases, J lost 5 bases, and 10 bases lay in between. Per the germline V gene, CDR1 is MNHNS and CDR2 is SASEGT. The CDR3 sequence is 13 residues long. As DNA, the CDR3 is TGTGCCAGCAGTGATAACAGAGGGGAGACCCAGTACTTC. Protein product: CASSDNRGETQYF.

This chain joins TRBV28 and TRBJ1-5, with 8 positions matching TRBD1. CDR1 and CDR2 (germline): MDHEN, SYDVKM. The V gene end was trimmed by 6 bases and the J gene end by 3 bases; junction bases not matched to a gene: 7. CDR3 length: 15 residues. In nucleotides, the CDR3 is TGTGCCAGCAGAATCACAGGGGGTATCAATCAGCCCCAGCATTTT. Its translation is CASRITGGINQPQHF.

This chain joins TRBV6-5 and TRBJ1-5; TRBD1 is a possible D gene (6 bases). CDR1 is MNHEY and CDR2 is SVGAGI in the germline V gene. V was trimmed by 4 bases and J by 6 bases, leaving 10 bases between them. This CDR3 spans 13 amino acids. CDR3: CASSSGTLQPQHF. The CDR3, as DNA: TGTGCCAGCAGTTCTGGGACACTTCAGCCCCAGCATTTT.

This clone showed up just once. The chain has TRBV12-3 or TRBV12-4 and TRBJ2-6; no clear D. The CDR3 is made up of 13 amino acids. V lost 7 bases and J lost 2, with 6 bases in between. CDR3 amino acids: CASKSAGANVLTF. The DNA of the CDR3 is TGTGCCAGCAAGAGCGCTGGGGCCAACGTCCTGACTTTC.

CDR3 DNA: TGTGCCTGGAAAGGGACAATGAGCTCCTACGAGCAGTACTTC. This encodes CAWKGTMSSYEQYF. The chain carries TRBV30 and TRBJ2-7; TRBD1 might be the D (6 bases). V was shortened by 4 bases and J by 0 bases, with 13 bases between the two germline ends. CDR1 GTSNPN and CDR2 SVGIG come from the germline V gene (reference sequence). This CDR3 has 14 amino acids.

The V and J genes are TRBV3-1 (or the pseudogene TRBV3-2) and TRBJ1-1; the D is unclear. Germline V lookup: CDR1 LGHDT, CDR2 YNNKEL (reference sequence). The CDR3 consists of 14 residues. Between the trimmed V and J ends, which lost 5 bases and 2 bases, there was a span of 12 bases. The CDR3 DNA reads TGTGCCAGCAGCTATGGGCAGCCTAACACTGAAGCTTTCTTT. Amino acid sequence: CASSYGQPNTEAFF.